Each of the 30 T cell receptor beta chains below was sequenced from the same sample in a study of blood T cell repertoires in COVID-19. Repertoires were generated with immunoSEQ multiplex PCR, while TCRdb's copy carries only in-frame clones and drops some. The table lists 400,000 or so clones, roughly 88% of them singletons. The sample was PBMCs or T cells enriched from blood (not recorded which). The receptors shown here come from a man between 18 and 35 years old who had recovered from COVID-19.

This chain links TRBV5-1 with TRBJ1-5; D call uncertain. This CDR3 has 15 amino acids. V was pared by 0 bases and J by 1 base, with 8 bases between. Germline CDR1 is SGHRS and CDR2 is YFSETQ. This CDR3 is CASSLEAGSNQPQHF. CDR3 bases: TGCGCCAGCAGCTTGGAGGCGGGGAGCAATCAGCCCCAGCATTTT.

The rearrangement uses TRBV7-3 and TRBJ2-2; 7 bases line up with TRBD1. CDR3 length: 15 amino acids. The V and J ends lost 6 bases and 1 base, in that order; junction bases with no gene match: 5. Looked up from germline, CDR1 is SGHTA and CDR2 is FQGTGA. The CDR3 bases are TGTGCCAGCAGATCCGGGGACAGGAACACCGGGGAGCTGTTTTTT. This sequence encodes CASRSGDRNTGELFF.

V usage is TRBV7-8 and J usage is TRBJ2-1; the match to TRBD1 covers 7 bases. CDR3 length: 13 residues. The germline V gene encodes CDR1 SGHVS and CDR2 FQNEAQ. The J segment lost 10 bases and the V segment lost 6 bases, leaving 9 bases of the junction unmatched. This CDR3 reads CASRMDRRVEQFF. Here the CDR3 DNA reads TGTGCCAGCAGGATGGACAGGCGGGTGGAGCAGTTCTTC.

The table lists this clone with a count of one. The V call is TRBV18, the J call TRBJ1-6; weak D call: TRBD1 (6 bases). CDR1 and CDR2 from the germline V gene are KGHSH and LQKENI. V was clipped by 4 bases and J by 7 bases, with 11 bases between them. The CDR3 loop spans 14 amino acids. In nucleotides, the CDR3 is TGTGCCAGCTCACTGGGACAAGAAAATTCACCCCTCCACTTT. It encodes CASSLGQENSPLHF.

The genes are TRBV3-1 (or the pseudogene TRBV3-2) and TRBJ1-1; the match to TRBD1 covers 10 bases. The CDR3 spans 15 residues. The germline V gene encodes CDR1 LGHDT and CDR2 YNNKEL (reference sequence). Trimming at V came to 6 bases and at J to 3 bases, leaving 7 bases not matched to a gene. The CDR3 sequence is CASRQSGTGDTEAFF. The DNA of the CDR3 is TGTGCCAGCAGGCAATCCGGGACAGGGGACACTGAAGCTTTCTTT.

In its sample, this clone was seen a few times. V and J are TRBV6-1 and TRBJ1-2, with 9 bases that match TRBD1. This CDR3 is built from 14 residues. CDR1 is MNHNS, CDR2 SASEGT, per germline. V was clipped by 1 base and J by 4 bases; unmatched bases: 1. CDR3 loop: CASSEGQGVYGYTF. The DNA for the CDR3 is TGTGCCAGCAGTGAAGGACAGGGGGTCTATGGCTACACCTTC.

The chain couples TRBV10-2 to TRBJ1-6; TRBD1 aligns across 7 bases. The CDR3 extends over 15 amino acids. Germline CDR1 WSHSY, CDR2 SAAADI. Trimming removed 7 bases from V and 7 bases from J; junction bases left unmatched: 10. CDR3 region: CASTPTPGGNSPLHF. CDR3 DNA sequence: TGCGCCAGCACCCCGACACCAGGGGGGAATTCACCCCTCCACTTT.

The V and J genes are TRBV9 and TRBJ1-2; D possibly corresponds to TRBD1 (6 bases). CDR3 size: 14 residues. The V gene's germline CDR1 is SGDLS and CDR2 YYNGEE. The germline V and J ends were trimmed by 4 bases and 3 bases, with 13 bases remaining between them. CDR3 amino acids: CASSSATGHYGYTF. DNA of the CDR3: TGTGCCAGCAGCAGTGCGACAGGACACTATGGCTACACCTTC.

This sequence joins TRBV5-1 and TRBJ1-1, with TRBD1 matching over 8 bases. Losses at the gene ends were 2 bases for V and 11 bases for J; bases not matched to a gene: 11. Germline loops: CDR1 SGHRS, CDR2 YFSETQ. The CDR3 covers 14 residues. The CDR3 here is CASSLGTGAGLAFF. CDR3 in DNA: TGCGCCAGCAGCTTAGGGACAGGTGCTGGGTTGGCTTTCTTT.

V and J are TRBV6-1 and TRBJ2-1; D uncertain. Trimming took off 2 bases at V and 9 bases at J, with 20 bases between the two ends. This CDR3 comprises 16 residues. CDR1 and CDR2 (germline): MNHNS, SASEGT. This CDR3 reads CASSESVASLTGEQFF. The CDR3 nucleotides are TGTGCCAGCAGTGAATCTGTTGCTTCTTTGACGGGTGAGCAGTTCTTC.

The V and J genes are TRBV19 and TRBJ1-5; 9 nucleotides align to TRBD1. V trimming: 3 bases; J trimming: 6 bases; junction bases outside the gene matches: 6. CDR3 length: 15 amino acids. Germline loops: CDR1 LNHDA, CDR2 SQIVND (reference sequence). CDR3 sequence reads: CASSIAGQGSQPQHF. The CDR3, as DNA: TGTGCCAGTAGTATTGCGGGACAGGGCTCTCAGCCCCAGCATTTT. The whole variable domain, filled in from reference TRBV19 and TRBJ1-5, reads DGGITQSPKYLFRKEGQNVTLSCEQNLNHDAMYWYRQDPGQGLRLIYYSQIVNDFQKGDIAEGYSVSREKKESFPLTVTSAQKNPTAFYLCASSIAGQGSQPQHFGDGTRLSIL.

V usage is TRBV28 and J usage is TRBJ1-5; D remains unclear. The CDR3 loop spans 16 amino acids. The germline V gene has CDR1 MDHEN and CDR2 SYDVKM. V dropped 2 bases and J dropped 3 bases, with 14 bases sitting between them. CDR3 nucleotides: TGTGCCAGCAGTTTAGGGTTTGACAAACTCAATCAGCCCCAGCATTTT. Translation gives CASSLGFDKLNQPQHF.

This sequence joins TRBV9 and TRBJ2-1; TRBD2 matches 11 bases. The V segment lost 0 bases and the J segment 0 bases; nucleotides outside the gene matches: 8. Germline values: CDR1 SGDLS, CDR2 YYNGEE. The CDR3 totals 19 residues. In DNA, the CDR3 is TGTGCCAGCAGCGTAGAAATAGCGGGAGGGTACGGCTCCTACAATGAGCAGTTCTTC. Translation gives CASSVEIAGGYGSYNEQFF.

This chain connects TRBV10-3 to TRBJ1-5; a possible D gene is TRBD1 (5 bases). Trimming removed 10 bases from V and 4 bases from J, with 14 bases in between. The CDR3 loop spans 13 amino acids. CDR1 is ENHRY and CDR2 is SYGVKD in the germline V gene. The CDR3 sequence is CATSRGDNQPQHF. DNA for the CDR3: TGTGCCACCTCACGGGGGGATAATCAGCCCCAGCATTTT.

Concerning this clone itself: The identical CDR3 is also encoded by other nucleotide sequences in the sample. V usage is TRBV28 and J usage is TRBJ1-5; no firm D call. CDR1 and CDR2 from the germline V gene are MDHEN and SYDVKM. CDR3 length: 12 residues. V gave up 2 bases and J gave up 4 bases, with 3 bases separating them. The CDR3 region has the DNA TGTGCCAGCAGTTTACTGAATCAGCCCCAGCATTTT. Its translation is CASSLLNQPQHF. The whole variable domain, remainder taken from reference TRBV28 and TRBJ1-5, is DVKVTQSSRYLVKRTGEKVFLECVQDMDHENMFWYRQDPGLGLRLIYFSYDVKMKEKGDIPEGYSVSREKKERFSLILESASTNQTSMYLCASSLLNQPQHFGDGTRLSIL.

The CDR3 protein is CASSRGGSGNTEAFF. The CDR3 DNA follows: TGCGCCAGCAGCCGGGGGGGATCCGGAAACACTGAAGCTTTCTTT. The rearrangement links TRBV5-1 to TRBJ1-1, with D possibly being TRBD1 (5 bases). The length of the CDR3 is 15 residues. CDR1 is SGHRS, CDR2 YFSETQ, per germline. The V and J ends lost 4 bases and 2 bases respectively, with 15 bases between them.

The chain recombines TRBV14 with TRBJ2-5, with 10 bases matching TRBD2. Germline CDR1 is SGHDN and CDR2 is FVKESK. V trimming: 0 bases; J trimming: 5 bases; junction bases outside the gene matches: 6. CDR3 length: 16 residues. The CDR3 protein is CASSQDRLAGVETQYF. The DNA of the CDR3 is TGTGCCAGCAGCCAAGATCGCCTAGCGGGAGTGGAGACCCAGTACTTC.

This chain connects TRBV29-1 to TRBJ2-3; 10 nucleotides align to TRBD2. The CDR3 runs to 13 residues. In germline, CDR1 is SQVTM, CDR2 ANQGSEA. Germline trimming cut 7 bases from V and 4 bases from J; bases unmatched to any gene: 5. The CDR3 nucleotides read TGCAGCGCCGGGACTAGCGAGGCAGATACGCAGTATTTT. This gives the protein CSAGTSEADTQYF.

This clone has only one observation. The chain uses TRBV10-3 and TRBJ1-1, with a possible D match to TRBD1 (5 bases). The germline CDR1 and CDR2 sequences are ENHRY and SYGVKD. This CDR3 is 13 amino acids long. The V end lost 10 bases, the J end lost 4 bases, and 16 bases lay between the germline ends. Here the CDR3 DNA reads TGTGCCACCTCCCCCCCGCAGGGCACTGAAGCTTTCTTT. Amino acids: CATSPPQGTEAFF.

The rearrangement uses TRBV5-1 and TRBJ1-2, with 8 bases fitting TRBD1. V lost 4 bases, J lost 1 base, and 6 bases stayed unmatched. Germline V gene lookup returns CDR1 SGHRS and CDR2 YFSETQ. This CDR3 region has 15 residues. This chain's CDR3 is CASSPGQGDNYGYTF. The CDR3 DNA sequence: TGCGCCAGCAGCCCCGGACAGGGTGATAACTATGGCTACACCTTC.

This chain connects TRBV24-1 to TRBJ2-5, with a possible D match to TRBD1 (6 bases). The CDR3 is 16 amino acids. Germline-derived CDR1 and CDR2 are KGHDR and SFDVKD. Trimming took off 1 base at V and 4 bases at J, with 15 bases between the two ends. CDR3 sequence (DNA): TGTGCCACCAGTGATTTTGACCGGGACACTCGAGAGACCCAGTACTTC. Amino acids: CATSDFDRDTRETQYF.

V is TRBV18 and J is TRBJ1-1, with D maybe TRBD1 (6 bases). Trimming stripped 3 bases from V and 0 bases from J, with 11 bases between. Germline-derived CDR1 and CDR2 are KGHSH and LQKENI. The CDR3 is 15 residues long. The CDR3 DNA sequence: TGTGCCAGCTCACCCCGGACAGCAATGAACACTGAAGCTTTCTTT. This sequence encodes CASSPRTAMNTEAFF.

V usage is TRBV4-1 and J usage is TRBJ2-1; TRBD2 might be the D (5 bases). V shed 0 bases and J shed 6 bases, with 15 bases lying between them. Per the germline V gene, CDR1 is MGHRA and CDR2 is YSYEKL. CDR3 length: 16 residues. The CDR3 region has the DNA TGCGCCAGCAGCCAAGAGGAGTTTGAGGGAGCCAATGAGCAGTTCTTC. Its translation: CASSQEEFEGANEQFF.

The CDR3 nucleotides read TGTGCCAGCAGTTCCTGGACAGGGAGCACTGAAGCTTTCTTT. Its translation: CASSSWTGSTEAFF. The chain couples TRBV28 to TRBJ1-1; TRBD1 matches at 8 bases. Trimming at V came to 4 bases and at J to 4 bases, leaving 5 bases not matched to a gene. CDR1 is MDHEN and CDR2 is SYDVKM in the germline V gene. The CDR3 sequence is 14 residues long.

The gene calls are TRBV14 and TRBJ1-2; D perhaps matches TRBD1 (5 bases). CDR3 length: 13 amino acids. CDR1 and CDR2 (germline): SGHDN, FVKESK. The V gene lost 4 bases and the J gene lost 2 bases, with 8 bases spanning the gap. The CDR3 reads CASSRQPNYGYTF. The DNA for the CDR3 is TGTGCCAGCAGCCGACAGCCGAACTATGGCTACACCTTC.

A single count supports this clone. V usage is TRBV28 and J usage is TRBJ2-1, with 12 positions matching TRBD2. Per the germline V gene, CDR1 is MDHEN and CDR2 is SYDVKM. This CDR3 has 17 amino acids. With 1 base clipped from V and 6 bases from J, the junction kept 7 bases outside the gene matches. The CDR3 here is CASSLYQTSGSVNEQFF. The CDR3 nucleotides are TGTGCCAGCAGTTTATACCAGACTAGCGGGAGCGTCAATGAGCAGTTCTTC.

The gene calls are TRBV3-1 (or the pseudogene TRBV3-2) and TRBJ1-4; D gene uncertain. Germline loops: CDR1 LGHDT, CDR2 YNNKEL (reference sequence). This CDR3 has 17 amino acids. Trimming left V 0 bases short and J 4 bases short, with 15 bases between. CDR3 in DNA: TGTGCCAGCAGCCAAGATCGGCTGGGCAGAGTTAATGAAAAACTGTTTTTT. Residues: CASSQDRLGRVNEKLFF.

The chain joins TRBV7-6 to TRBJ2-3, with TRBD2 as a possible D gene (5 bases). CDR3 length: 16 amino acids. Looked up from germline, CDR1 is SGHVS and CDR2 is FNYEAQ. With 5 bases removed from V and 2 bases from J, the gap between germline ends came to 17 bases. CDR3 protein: CASSTPTTAATDTQYF. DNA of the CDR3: TGTGCCAGCAGCACCCCGACTACTGCAGCCACAGATACGCAGTATTTT.

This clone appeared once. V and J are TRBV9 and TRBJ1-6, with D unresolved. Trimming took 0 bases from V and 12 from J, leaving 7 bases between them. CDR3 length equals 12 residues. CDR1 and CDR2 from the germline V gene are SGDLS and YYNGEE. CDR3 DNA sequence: TGTGCCAGCAGCGTAGGGCCAGGACCCCTCCACTTT. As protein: CASSVGPGPLHF.

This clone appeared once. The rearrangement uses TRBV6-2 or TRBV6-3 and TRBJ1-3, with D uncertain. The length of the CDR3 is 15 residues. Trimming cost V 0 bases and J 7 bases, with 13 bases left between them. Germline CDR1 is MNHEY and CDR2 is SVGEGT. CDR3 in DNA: TGTGCCAGCAGTTACTCCCAAGACGGGTGGAACACCATATATTTT. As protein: CASSYSQDGWNTIYF.